This T cell receptor (beta chain) was observed in a study of blood T cell repertoires in COVID-19. Looking at the study overall: Material from acute and convalescent COVID-19 was sourced from the United States, Italy and Spain. Sample material is recorded as cDNA or gDNA derived from T cells, B-cell-depleted T cells, or PBMCs.

CDR1 and CDR2 from the germline V gene are SGHRS and YFSETQ. The junction had 5 bases not matched to a gene; V was cut back by 5 bases and J by 5 bases. The CDR3 consists of 13 residues. Original processing methods: Reference gene primer amplification gave nucleated cell count estimates. Sequenced by immunoSEQ multiplex PCR; TCRdb stores in-frame clones only, minus some. The DNA was the basis for D and trimming; V, J and clone size are from that table. Of about 100,000 clones detected, about 91% appear once; the ten largest clones hold about 1.8%. The J gene is TRBJ2-7, the V gene TRBV5-1; 9 nucleotides match TRBD1. This clonotype originated in a human donor with active COVID-19. The donor label of this sample is uncertain. Sequenced material: peripheral blood. The chain's CDR3 is CASSHRGPDEQYF. The CDR3 DNA sequence: TGCGCCAGCAGTCACAGGGGGCCCGACGAGCAGTACTTC.